This T cell receptor (beta chain) was obtained from a study of cytomegalovirus exposure and HLA in healthy donors. Per germline, CDR1 SGHRS and CDR2 YFSETQ. This CDR3 spans 14 amino acids. The V end lost 0 bases, the J end lost 5 bases, and 11 bases lay between the germline ends. PCR employed 60 Vbeta and 13 Jbeta primers. TCRdb's copy holds only in-frame clones and misses some; the assay was immunoSEQ multiplex PCR. The repertoire holds approximately 100,000 clones, with 65% to 85% as singletons. The source material was PBMCs. The TCR comes from a man in his fifties in good health and CMV-seropositive. This chain joins TRBV5-1 and TRBJ2-5; D is perhaps TRBD1 (5 bases). DNA for the CDR3: TGCGCCAGCAGCTTGGGACAGCCCGGGGAGACCCAGTACTTC. This codes for CASSLGQPGETQYF.